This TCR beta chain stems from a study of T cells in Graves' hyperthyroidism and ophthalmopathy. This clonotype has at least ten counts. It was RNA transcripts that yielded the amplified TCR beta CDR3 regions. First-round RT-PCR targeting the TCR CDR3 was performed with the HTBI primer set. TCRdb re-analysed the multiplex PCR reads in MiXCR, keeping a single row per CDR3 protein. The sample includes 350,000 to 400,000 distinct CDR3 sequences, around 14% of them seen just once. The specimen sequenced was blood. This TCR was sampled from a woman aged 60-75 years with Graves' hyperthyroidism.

In DNA form, the CDR3 reads TGTGCCAGCAGTTCACCGGGACTAGGTTTGAATGAGCAGTTCTTC. Residues: CASSSPGLGLNEQFF. The gene calls are TRBV6-1 and TRBJ2-1; 8 nucleotides match TRBD2. V gave up 5 bases and J gave up 7 bases; unmatched junction bases: 10. The V gene's germline CDR1 is MNHNS and CDR2 SASEGT. The CDR3 covers 15 residues.